The rows below give T cell receptor beta chains drawn from one sample of a study of cytomegalovirus exposure and HLA in healthy donors. Clones were read by immunoSEQ multiplex PCR, and TCRdb kept only the in-frame ones, dropping some. The table records tens of thousands of clones, approximately 72% of them present only once. Sequenced sample: PBMCs. Receptor source: a man aged 45 to 65 in good health and CMV-seropositive. Each CDR3 is given with its conserved first and last residue. A D gene is named only where the DNA matches it firmly. Clone size is given for some rows only: seen once, a few or many times, or a class if the clone is expanded.

v_call	j_call	d_call	clone_size	cdr3_aa	cdr3_nt
TRBV5-1	TRBJ2-7	.	.	CASSRESPYEQYF	TGCGCCAGCAGCCGGGAATCCCCCTACGAGCAGTACTTC
TRBV2	TRBJ2-5	.	.	CASSGKGFDQETQYF	TGTGCCAGCAGTGGTAAGGGGTTTGACCAAGAGACCCAGTACTTC
TRBV7-5	TRBJ2-7	.	few	CASSLTFGYEQYF	TGTGCCAGCAGCCTAACCTTTGGTTACGAGCAGTACTTC
TRBV6-5	TRBJ2-7	TRBD1	few	CASIADRVTYEQYF	TGTGCCAGCATTGCGGACAGGGTTACCTACGAGCAGTACTTC
TRBV7-9	TRBJ1-2	TRBD1	few	CASSLWDRASYGYTF	TGTGCCAGCAGCTTATGGGACAGGGCTTCCTATGGCTACACCTTC
TRBV2	TRBJ2-2	TRBD1	.	CASSNRGSAGELFF	TGTGCTAGCAGCAACAGGGGAAGCGCCGGGGAGCTGTTTTTT
TRBV6-1	TRBJ2-3	TRBD2	once	CASSGGGRLGPDTQYF	TGTGCCAGCAGTGGGGGGGGACGATTGGGCCCGGATACGCAGTATTTT
TRBV4-3	TRBJ2-1	.	.	CPSSQDMNVHIYNEQFF	TGCCCCAGCAGCCAAGATATGAACGTACACATCTACAATGAGCAGTTCTTC
TRBV5-4	TRBJ1-6	TRBD1	.	CASSLPSGQGHSPLHF	TGTGCCAGCAGCCTCCCCTCGGGACAGGGGCATTCACCCCTCCACTTT
TRBV10-1	TRBJ2-7	TRBD1	.	CASSRTGSYEQYF	TGCGCCAGCAGTCGGACAGGTTCCTACGAGCAGTACTTC
TRBV9	TRBJ1-4	TRBD1	.	CASSGSDRSNEKLFF	TGTGCCAGCAGCGGTTCGGACAGGAGTAATGAAAAACTGTTTTTT
TRBV15	TRBJ2-7	.	.	CATSRARGSSSYEQYF	TGTGCCACCAGCAGAGCCCGGGGTTCTAGCTCCTACGAGCAGTACTTC
TRBV4-2	TRBJ1-1	.	once	CASSQITSTEAFF	TGTGCCAGCAGCCAAATCACTTCCACTGAAGCTTTCTTT
TRBV7-2	TRBJ2-1	.	.	CASSLTSKNEQFF	TGTGCCAGCAGCTTGACTAGTAAGAATGAGCAGTTCTTC
TRBV18	TRBJ1-4	TRBD1	.	CASSQDRGNEKLFF	TGTGCCAGCTCACAAGACAGGGGGAACGAAAAACTGTTTTTT
TRBV7-3	TRBJ1-1	.	.	CASSLIGREVAFF	TGTGCCAGCAGCTTAATAGGGAGAGAGGTCGCTTTCTTT
TRBV5-1	TRBJ2-3	TRBD1	.	CASSSQGAGTDTQYF	TGCGCCAGCAGCTCCCAGGGGGCAGGGACAGATACGCAGTATTTT
TRBV11-3	TRBJ2-1	TRBD1	.	CASSLMGTGQNEQFF	TGTGCCAGCAGCTTAATGGGGACAGGTCAAAATGAGCAGTTCTTC
TRBV10-3	TRBJ2-7	.	.	CAISETVSYEQYF	TGTGCCATCAGTGAGACAGTCTCCTACGAGCAGTACTTC
TRBV5-1	TRBJ2-1	.	.	CASSDSHNEQFF	TGCGCCAGCAGTGACAGCCACAATGAGCAGTTCTTC
TRBV2	TRBJ2-1	TRBD2	.	CASIRTSMNEQFF	TGTGCCAGCATCCGGACTAGTATGAATGAGCAGTTCTTC
TRBV4-1	TRBJ2-5	.	.	CASSPTGQETQYF	TGCGCCAGCAGCCCGACAGGTCAAGAGACCCAGTACTTC
TRBV4-3	TRBJ2-3	TRBD2	.	CASSQDSSGGAFRTDTQYF	TGCGCCAGCAGCCAAGATTCTAGCGGGGGGGCATTTCGGACAGATACGCAGTATTTT
TRBV7-9	TRBJ2-5	.	.	CASTQWGGGETQYF	TGTGCCAGCACCCAGTGGGGCGGAGGGGAGACCCAGTACTTC
TRBV27	TRBJ2-3	TRBD1	.	CASSPGTGKRDTQYF	TGTGCCAGCAGTCCAGGGACAGGGAAACGAGATACGCAGTATTTT
TRBV28	TRBJ2-7	TRBD1	.	CASSSLDRESSYEQYF	TGTGCCAGCAGTTCCCTCGACAGGGAAAGCTCCTACGAGCAGTACTTC
TRBV27	TRBJ1-5	TRBD1	.	CDTARRQGAYSNQPQHF	TGTGACACCGCGCGGCGGCAGGGGGCTTATAGCAATCAGCCCCAGCATTTT
TRBV4-1	TRBJ2-7	.	few	CASSQGGGKGYYEQYF	TGCGCCAGCAGCCAAGGAGGAGGAAAAGGCTACTACGAGCAGTACTTC
TRBV19	TRBJ2-2	TRBD1	.	CASSMRQGAIGELFF	TGTGCCAGTAGTATGAGGCAGGGGGCGATCGGGGAGCTGTTTTTT
TRBV25-1	TRBJ2-1	TRBD2	.	CASSLAGGHNEQFF	TGTGCCAGCAGCCTAGCGGGGGGGCACAATGAGCAGTTCTTC
TRBV5-1	TRBJ1-1	.	.	CASSPGSGGSEAFF	TGCGCCAGCAGCCCCGGTTCAGGAGGATCTGAAGCTTTCTTT
TRBV7-6	TRBJ1-2	TRBD1	.	CASRPRQGASGYTF	TGTGCCAGCAGACCCCGACAGGGGGCTTCTGGCTACACCTTC
TRBV6-1	TRBJ2-7	.	.	CASQGFEQYF	TGTGCCAGCCAGGGGTTCGAGCAGTACTTC
TRBV11-1	TRBJ2-2	TRBD2	few	CASSPERGGPTGELFF	TGTGCCAGCAGCCCGGAGCGGGGGGGCCCCACCGGGGAGCTGTTTTTT
TRBV27	TRBJ2-1	TRBD2	.	CASTPGTSGGDEQFF	TGTGCCAGCACCCCCGGGACTAGCGGGGGGGATGAGCAGTTCTTC
TRBV28	TRBJ2-7	TRBD2	few	CASSETSGGYEQYF	TGTGCCAGCAGTGAGACTAGCGGGGGCTACGAGCAGTACTTC
TRBV2	TRBJ1-1	.	few	CASSKGPNTEAFF	TGTGCCAGCAGTAAGGGGCCGAACACTGAAGCTTTCTTT
TRBV9	TRBJ1-2	.	few	CASSPEGHPPTNYGYTF	TGTGCCAGCAGCCCTGAGGGTCACCCACCTACTAACTATGGCTACACCTTC
TRBV6-1	TRBJ2-2	TRBD2	.	CASSPGGMGTGELFF	TGTGCCAGCAGCCCCGGGGGGATGGGGACCGGGGAGCTGTTTTTT
TRBV7-9	TRBJ1-5	TRBD1	.	CASSLGTGINQPQHF	TGTGCCAGCAGCTTAGGGACAGGGATCAATCAGCCCCAGCATTTT
TRBV11-2	TRBJ1-3	.	.	CASGRGSGSGNTIYF	TGTGCCAGCGGCCGGGGGTCCGGCTCTGGAAACACCATATATTTT
TRBV25-1	TRBJ2-7	TRBD1	.	CASTWGDRGGEQYF	TGTGCCAGCACATGGGGGGACAGGGGGGGCGAGCAGTACTTC
TRBV5-1	TRBJ2-3	TRBD1	.	CASSLDPGGDTQYF	TGCGCCAGCAGCTTGGATCCAGGGGGAGATACGCAGTATTTT